The rows below give T cell receptor beta chains drawn from one sample of a study of blood T cell repertoires in COVID-19. This table comes from immunoSEQ multiplex PCR, and its TCRdb copy is limited to in-frame clones, with some not included. This sample has fewer than 400,000 clones; about 85% occur once, and the top ten carry roughly 3.4%. Sample: peripheral blood. The receptors here all came from a woman aged 18-29 years with acute or convalescent COVID-19. Each CDR3 is given with its conserved first and last residue. A D gene is named only where the DNA matches it firmly. For some rows the clone size is stated as once, few or many, or as a class when expanded; others skip it.

15	TRBV5-5	TRBJ1-3	-	-	TGTGCCAGCAGCGTTGAAACGAGCTCTGGAAACACCATATATTTT	CASSVETSSGNTIYF
15	TRBV6-5	TRBJ2-3	TRBD2	-	TGTGCCAGCAACCCACTAGCGGGATCCACAGATACGCAGTATTTT	CASNPLAGSTDTQYF
15	TRBV19	TRBJ1-5	TRBD1	few	TGTGCCAGCCAGCCTCGGACAGGGGGCGGTCAGCCCCAGCATTTT	CASQPRTGGGQPQHF
13	TRBV18	TRBJ2-1	-	-	TGTGCCAGCTCGGCAGGGATTGACGATGAGCAGTTCTTC	CASSAGIDDEQFF
13	TRBV12-3/TRBV12-4	TRBJ1-1	TRBD1	-	TGTGCCAGCAGGACAGGGAAGAACACTGAAGCTTTCTTT	CASRTGKNTEAFF
13	TRBV5-4	TRBJ2-5	TRBD2	many	TGTGCCAGCAGCCCGGGGACTAGGGAGACCCAGTACTTC	CASSPGTRETQYF
13	TRBV27	TRBJ2-1	-	-	TGTGCCACCAGCAAAGGGGATATTTATGAGCAGTTCTTC	CATSKGDIYEQFF
16	TRBV15	TRBJ2-2	TRBD2	-	TGTGCCACCAGCAGAGAAGCGGGGGGTTCCGCCGGGGAGCTGTTTTTT	CATSREAGGSAGELFF
15	TRBV30	TRBJ2-7	TRBD2	few	TGTGCCTGGATGACTAGCGGGAGTTCCGACTACGAGCAGTACTTC	CAWMTSGSSDYEQYF
17	TRBV21-1	TRBJ1-5	-	-	TGTGCCAGCATGGAGGAGGCCCGGGACAGGGTCGGTCAGCCCCAGCATTTT	CASMEEARDRVGQPQHF
17	TRBV24-1	TRBJ2-2	-	-	TGTGCCACCAGTGATTTGCGGCTAGAGGGTGACACCGGGGAGCTGTTTTTT	CATSDLRLEGDTGELFF
19	TRBV19	TRBJ1-3	TRBD1	once	TGTGCCAGTAGTATATCCGCCGGACAGGTTGGTCGTGAGGGGAACACCATATATTTT	CASSISAGQVGREGNTIYF
15	TRBV6-1	TRBJ2-1	-	-	TGTGCCAGCAGTGAATACGTGGGCTACATCAATGAGCAGTTCTTC	CASSEYVGYINEQFF
16	TRBV5-1	TRBJ2-5	TRBD2	-	TGCGCCAGCAGCTTGGAACTAGCGGGAGGTGGAGTGACCCAGTACTTC	CASSLELAGGGVTQYF
17	TRBV10-3	TRBJ2-1	-	-	TGTGCCATCAGTGAACCCCTTCCGGGACATCCGTACAATGAGCAGTTCTTC	CAISEPLPGHPYNEQFF
14	TRBV6-5	TRBJ1-5	-	-	TGTGCCAGCATGGGGGGGGCGATGGGGCAGCCCCAGCATTTT	CASMGGAMGQPQHF
14	TRBV2	TRBJ1-5	-	-	TGTGCCAGCAGTGAGCTGACCGCCGCGGGGCCCCAGCATTTT	CASSELTAAGPQHF
14	TRBV6-2/TRBV6-3	TRBJ1-2	-	-	TGTGCCAGCAGTATGGGCCCTACCGGCTATGGCTACACCTTC	CASSMGPTGYGYTF
13	TRBV19	TRBJ1-1	TRBD1	-	TGTGCCAGTAGTCAGGGGGCGATCACTGAAGCTTTCTTT	CASSQGAITEAFF
14	TRBV15	TRBJ2-7	TRBD2	once	TGTGCCACCAGCAGAGGGGGGGAACTAGCGGCCTTAAACTTC	CATSRGGELAALNF
13	TRBV28	TRBJ1-2	-	-	TGTGCCAGCAGTACGACAGGCTACTATGGCTACACCTTC	CASSTTGYYGYTF
13	TRBV18	TRBJ2-3	-	-	TGTGCCAGCTCTTCAGGGCCCACAGATACGCAGTATTTT	CASSSGPTDTQYF
13	TRBV7-3	TRBJ1-1	-	-	TGTGCCAGCAGCTCCTCCGGAGGTACTGAAGCTTTCTTT	CASSSSGGTEAFF
16	TRBV5-1	TRBJ2-7	TRBD2	-	TGCGCCAGCAGCGCTGGGACTAGCGGGAGTATCTACGAGCAGTACTTC	CASSAGTSGSIYEQYF
16	TRBV12-5	TRBJ1-1	-	-	TGTGCTAGTGGTTTGGTGCGGGAGGATAGGAACACTGAAGCTTTCTTT	CASGLVREDRNTEAFF
12	TRBV11-3	TRBJ2-3	-	-	TGTGCCAGCAGCTCCGGTTGGGATACGCAGTATTTT	CASSSGWDTQYF
15	TRBV7-6	TRBJ1-2	-	-	TGTGCCAGCAGCGCGGCTCGGGGGTCTCGCTATGGCTACACCTTC	CASSAARGSRYGYTF
16	TRBV19	TRBJ2-7	-	-	TGTGCCAGTAGTAGCCCCTTGGGGGGGCAGACGTACGAGCAGTACTTC	CASSSPLGGQTYEQYF
15	TRBV15	TRBJ1-1	-	-	TGTGCCACCAGCAGGGGGGGACGGATGAACACTGAAGCTTTCTTT	CATSRGGRMNTEAFF
14	TRBV6-4	TRBJ1-6	TRBD1	-	TGTGCCAGCAGCGTGACAGGGGCAAATTCACCCCTCCACTTT	CASSVTGANSPLHF
17	TRBV7-2	TRBJ2-1	TRBD2	-	TGTGCCAGCAGCTTAGTGCTAGCGGGAGATGGGCGGGATGAGCAGTTCTTC	CASSLVLAGDGRDEQFF
14	TRBV5-1	TRBJ2-3	-	-	TGCGCCAGCAGAAATAGCGGTAGCACAGATACGCAGTATTTT	CASRNSGSTDTQYF
15	TRBV9	TRBJ1-5	TRBD1	-	TGTGCCAGCAGCGTAGGCCAGGGGGCGGATCAGCCCCAGCATTTT	CASSVGQGADQPQHF
15	TRBV27	TRBJ1-4	-	-	TGTGCCAGCAGTTTATCGGGCAGCCGGCGTGAAAAACTGTTTTTT	CASSLSGSRREKLFF
14	TRBV19	TRBJ1-1	-	-	TGTGCCAGTAGTATCGGCAGGGGAGCGGCTGAAGCTTTCTTT	CASSIGRGAAEAFF
19	TRBV2	TRBJ2-1	TRBD2	-	TGTGCCAGCAGCGGTACTAGCGGGAAGACCGGCGGGGTGTACAATGAGCAGTTCTTC	CASSGTSGKTGGVYNEQFF
15	TRBV4-2	TRBJ1-1	-	-	TGTGCCAGCAGCCCCGGGGGGGACGGGTTCGCTGAAGCTTTCTTT	CASSPGGDGFAEAFF
17	TRBV7-9	TRBJ2-1	TRBD2	-	TGTGCCAGCAGCCTATCCCTGGGACTAGCGCACTACAATGAGCAGTTCTTC	CASSLSLGLAHYNEQFF
13	TRBV2	TRBJ1-2	-	-	TGTGCCAGCAGGAGGACAGAGAACTATGGCTACACCTTC	CASRRTENYGYTF
16	TRBV6-5	TRBJ1-1	TRBD1	-	TGTGCCAGCAGTTACTTGCCAGGGGGCATGAACACTGAAGCTTTCTTT	CASSYLPGGMNTEAFF
13	TRBV9	TRBJ1-1	-	-	TGTGCCAGCAGCGTACTGTTGAACACTGAAGCTTTCTTT	CASSVLLNTEAFF
13	TRBV12-3/TRBV12-4	TRBJ1-3	-	-	TGTGCCAGCACTGTGGGAGCTGGAAACACCATATATTTT	CASTVGAGNTIYF
13	TRBV5-4	TRBJ1-6	-	-	TGTGCCAGCAGCCCTAACGCAAATTCACCCCTCCACTTT	CASSPNANSPLHF
13	TRBV4-2	TRBJ2-1	-	-	TGTGCCAGCAGCCAAGTAACGCAGGGTGAGCAGTTCTTC	CASSQVTQGEQFF
14	TRBV3-1/TRBV3-2	TRBJ1-5	-	-	TGTGCCAGCAGCCAAGGACAGAGCAATCAGCCCCAGCATTTT	CASSQGQSNQPQHF
14	TRBV2	TRBJ1-5	-	once	TGTGCCACAGCGGCTTGGGATAGCAATCAGCCCCAGCATTTT	CATAAWDSNQPQHF
13	TRBV27	TRBJ2-7	TRBD2	-	TGTGCCAGCAGTTTCCGACTAGCCCACGAGCAGTACTTC	CASSFRLAHEQYF
16	TRBV5-1	TRBJ1-1	-	-	TGCGCCAGCAGCTTGGATGCCCGCCAATGGGGCGCTGAAGCTTTCTTT	CASSLDARQWGAEAFF
15	TRBV9	TRBJ2-7	-	-	TGTGCCAGCAGCGTAGGGGGCGACGACTCCTACGAGCAGTACTTC	CASSVGGDDSYEQYF
13	TRBV6-5	TRBJ1-2	-	-	TGTGCCAGCAGTTACGTCAGGGGTAGTGGCTACACCTTC	CASSYVRGSGYTF
18	TRBV27	TRBJ1-4	TRBD1	-	TGTGCCAGCAGTTTATTCCGGGACAGCGATTTGAGTAATGAAAAACTGTTTTTT	CASSLFRDSDLSNEKLFF
16	TRBV19	TRBJ2-1	-	-	TGTGCCAGTAGTATAGACCCCTTTGTGCTCGCCGGTGAGCAGTTCTTC	CASSIDPFVLAGEQFF
15	TRBV6-5	TRBJ1-3	-	-	TGTGCCAGCAGTCCCCGGGGGGCCTACGGAGGGACCATATATTTT	CASSPRGAYGGTIYF
15	TRBV14	TRBJ1-4	-	few	TGTGCCAGCAGCCCTACCGGGACATCGGGTGAAAAACTGTTTTTT	CASSPTGTSGEKLFF
16	TRBV19	TRBJ1-2	-	-	TGTGCCAGTAGTATAGACGGAGACAGAAATTCCTATGGCTACACCTTC	CASSIDGDRNSYGYTF
16	TRBV27	TRBJ1-5	-	-	TGTGCCAGCAGTTTAACGGCAGACTATAGCAATCAGCCCCAGCATTTT	CASSLTADYSNQPQHF
14	TRBV5-1	TRBJ1-6	-	-	TGCGCCAGCAGCTTGGGAGGGTCCAATTCACCCCTCCACTTT	CASSLGGSNSPLHF